The 22 T cell receptor beta chains in this list originate from one sample, sequenced in a study of OX40 agonist ivuxolimab in advanced cancers. Here immunoSEQ multiplex PCR was the method, and the copy in TCRdb shows in-frame clones only, minus some. The repertoire holds 25,000 to 30,000 clones, with approximately 79% as singletons. This specimen consisted of CD4+ or CD8+ T cells sorted from blood, obtained in a trial of the OX40 agonist ivuxolimab. The receptor set was obtained from an adult with an advanced solid tumor such as melanoma, head and neck, liver or kidney cancer.

The CDR3: CASSEGSGGNQPQHF. The CDR3 DNA is TGTGCCAGCAGTGAAGGGTCAGGGGGCAATCAGCCCCAGCATTTT. The chain links TRBV6-1 to TRBJ1-5; the D gene is possibly TRBD1 (6 bases). The CDR3 is 15 amino acids. Germline lookup yields CDR1 MNHNS and CDR2 SASEGT. Between the trimmed V and J ends, which lost 1 base and 2 bases, there was a span of 9 bases.

The chain joins TRBV7-2 to TRBJ2-7; 9 bases are a match to TRBD2. J was trimmed by 7 bases and V by 5 bases; bases with no gene match: 15. CDR3 size: 16 residues. Germline CDR1 reads SGHTA; CDR2 reads FQGNSA. The CDR3 protein is CASSHGTSPFFEEQYF. CDR3 nucleotide sequence: TGTGCCAGCAGCCACGGGACTAGCCCGTTTTTTGAGGAGCAGTACTTC.

Only one count was recorded for this clone. The chain joins TRBV2 to TRBJ2-3, with TRBD2 identical over 8 bases. The V segment lost 0 bases and the J segment 8 bases; nucleotides outside the gene matches: 13. Per germline, CDR1 SNHLY and CDR2 FYNNEI. This CDR3 spans 17 amino acids. The CDR3 here is CASSEADNRFGGGTQYF. CDR3 DNA sequence: TGTGCCAGCAGTGAAGCCGATAACCGCTTCGGGGGGGGTACGCAGTATTTT.

V gene TRBV9 combines with J gene TRBJ2-1; no clear D. Germline CDR1 and CDR2: SGDLS and YYNGEE. Trimming removed 4 bases from V and 0 bases from J, with 2 bases in between. The CDR3 is 12 amino acids. CDR3 loop: CASSPSYNEQFF. The CDR3 bases are TGTGCCAGCAGCCCCTCCTACAATGAGCAGTTCTTC.

This chain links TRBV13 with TRBJ2-7; unclear D gene. The CDR3 is made up of 12 amino acids. The V end was cut by 4 bases, the J end by 4 bases, with 8 bases between. Germline V gene data show CDR1 as PRHDT and CDR2 as FYEKMQ (reference sequence). CDR3 nucleotides: TGTGCCAGCAGCTACTTAAGATACGAGCAGTACTTC. Translated, it gives CASSYLRYEQYF.

CDR3 amino acids: CASSFPEGTPQETQYF. CDR3 coding DNA: TGTGCCAGCAGCTTCCCCGAAGGGACACCTCAAGAGACCCAGTACTTC. The rearrangement uses TRBV7-9 and TRBJ2-5; a weak D match, TRBD1 (6 bases). V lost 3 bases and J lost 2, with 16 bases in between. The CDR3 length is 16 residues. Germline CDR1 is SEHNR and CDR2 is FQNEAQ (reference sequence).

The chain is built from TRBV9 and TRBJ2-2; D may be TRBD1 (5 bases). V was trimmed by 0 bases and J by 0 bases, leaving 6 bases between them. Germline CDR1 reads SGDLS; CDR2 reads YYNGEE. This CDR3 region has 15 residues. The chain's CDR3 is CASSVVRANTGELFF. Here the CDR3 DNA reads TGTGCCAGCAGCGTAGTCAGGGCGAACACCGGGGAGCTGTTTTTT.

The chain joins TRBV2 to TRBJ1-5; D not resolved. The V gene lost 4 bases and the J gene lost 4 bases, with 5 bases spanning the gap. The length of the CDR3 is 12 residues. Germline V gives CDR1 SNHLY, CDR2 FYNNEI. CDR3 protein: CASSVWNQPQHF. The CDR3 nucleotides read TGTGCCAGCAGTGTATGGAATCAGCCCCAGCATTTT.

The chain recombines TRBV9 with TRBJ2-7; no definite D call. V lost 0 bases, J lost 3 bases, and 10 bases lay in between. Germline values: CDR1 SGDLS, CDR2 YYNGEE. The CDR3 runs to 14 residues. Written as DNA, the CDR3 is TGTGCCAGCAGCGTAGAGCCTACGTACTACGAGCAGTACTTC. Residues: CASSVEPTYYEQYF.

This clone was counted between two and nine times. The chain is built from TRBV7-6 and TRBJ1-1; 9 nucleotides align to TRBD1. The germline CDR1 and CDR2 sequences are SGHVS and FNYEAQ. The CDR3 length is 16 residues. V trimming: 4 bases; J trimming: 8 bases; junction bases outside the gene matches: 14. The CDR3 nucleotides are TGTGCCAGCAGCTCCCGACAGGGGGAGGAATCTTGGGAAGCTTTCTTT. Protein sequence: CASSSRQGEESWEAFF.

This chain joins TRBV19 and TRBJ2-1, with 7 bases matching TRBD1. Germline trimming cut 5 bases from V and 4 bases from J; bases unmatched to any gene: 11. Germline V lookup: CDR1 LNHDA, CDR2 SQIVND (reference sequence). The CDR3 is 16 residues long. CDR3 residues: CASSLKEEGAYNEQFF. The DNA of the CDR3 is TGTGCCAGTAGTCTCAAGGAAGAGGGGGCTTACAATGAGCAGTTCTTC.

The gene calls are TRBV19 and TRBJ1-1, with no clear D. Germline-derived CDR1 and CDR2 are LNHDA and SQIVND (reference sequence). The ends were cut back, 5 bases at V and 0 bases at J, with 4 bases in the middle. CDR3 length equals 12 residues. CDR3 in amino acids: CASSPLNTEAFF. CDR3 bases: TGTGCCAGTAGTCCCCTGAACACTGAAGCTTTCTTT.

The chain is built from TRBV28 and TRBJ2-7, with D possibly being TRBD1 (6 bases). Germline CDR1 and CDR2: MDHEN and SYDVKM. This CDR3 spans 15 amino acids. The germline V and J ends were trimmed by 4 bases and 6 bases, with 19 bases remaining between them. CDR3 sequence: CASSSLRQGSVEQYF. The CDR3 nucleotides read TGTGCCAGCAGTTCACTTCGGCAGGGGAGTGTCGAGCAGTACTTC.

The CDR3 loop reads CAWSVGTGGFEQFF. CDR3 nucleotides: TGTGCCTGGAGTGTGGGGACAGGGGGCTTTGAGCAGTTCTTC. The V call is TRBV30, the J call TRBJ2-1; 12 nucleotides line up with TRBD1. V gave up 0 bases and J gave up 9 bases; unmatched junction bases: 3. The CDR3 loop spans 14 amino acids. Looked up from germline, CDR1 is GTSNPN and CDR2 is SVGIG (reference sequence).

This clone has a single count. The chain has TRBV15 and TRBJ2-7; either TRBD1 or TRBD2 may fit D (5 bases each). CDR1 and CDR2 from the germline V gene are LNHNV and YYDKDF (reference sequence). V shed 5 bases and J shed 3 bases, with 14 bases lying between them. This CDR3 is built from 14 residues. The CDR3 reads CATSRPGTVYEQYF. CDR3 bases: TGTGCCACCAGCCGTCCCGGGACGGTCTACGAGCAGTACTTC. The variable domain in full, completed from reference TRBV15 and TRBJ2-7, reads DAMVIQNPRYQVTQFGKPVTLSCSQTLNHNVMYWYQQKSSQAPKLLFHYYDKDFNNEADTPDNFQSRRPNTSFCFLDIRSPGLGDTAMYLCATSRPGTVYEQYFGPGTRLTVT.

The chain employs TRBV2 and TRBJ2-1; 8 bases are shared with TRBD2. The V gene end was trimmed by 2 bases and the J gene end by 7 bases; junction bases not matched to a gene: 10. This CDR3 spans 16 amino acids. Germline V CDR1 and CDR2: SNHLY, FYNNEI. The CDR3 loop reads CASSEYAGGTANEQFF. The CDR3 DNA is TGTGCCAGCAGTGAATACGCGGGAGGCACCGCGAATGAGCAGTTCTTC.

V usage is TRBV10-3 and J usage is TRBJ2-3, with TRBD1 identical over 8 bases. Per germline, CDR1 ENHRY and CDR2 SYGVKD. V dropped 7 bases and J dropped 2; count of bases not matched to a gene: 8. The CDR3 extends over 15 amino acids. CDR3 sequence: CAIKKTGENTDTQYF. CDR3 sequence (DNA): TGTGCCATCAAAAAGACAGGGGAGAACACAGATACGCAGTATTTT.

This clone showed up just a few times. The chain combines TRBV30 with TRBJ2-1; D gene uncertain. The CDR3 sequence is 11 residues long. Trimming cost V 3 bases and J 10 bases, with 10 bases left between them. Germline CDR1 is GTSNPN and CDR2 is SVGIG (reference sequence). The CDR3 here is CAWSYEREQFF. CDR3 DNA: TGTGCCTGGAGCTACGAGAGGGAGCAGTTCTTC.

The chain has TRBV21-1 and TRBJ2-2; TRBD2, the table's D call, was not compared with the DNA. TRBV21-1 is recorded as a pseudogene. The CDR3 extends over 14 amino acids. CDR3 DNA: TGTGCCAGCAGCAAACGGGGGGGCACCGGGGAGCTGTTTTTT. Protein product: CASSKRGGTGELFF.

This chain uses TRBV6-1 with TRBJ2-7; D call uncertain. CDR1 and CDR2 (germline): MNHNS, SASEGT. V was pared by 4 bases and J by 0 bases, with 16 bases between. CDR3 length: 16 residues. CDR3 loop: CASSGPYMMSSYEQYF. The CDR3 bases are TGTGCCAGCAGTGGCCCGTATATGATGAGCTCCTACGAGCAGTACTTC.

The genes are TRBV7-9 and TRBJ2-7; 7 bases agree with TRBD1. This CDR3 is 12 amino acids long. With 5 bases clipped from V and 7 bases from J, the junction kept 5 bases outside the gene matches. Germline V gives CDR1 SEHNR, CDR2 FQNEAQ (reference sequence). CDR3 protein: CASSMTGWEQYF. CDR3 nucleotides: TGTGCCAGCAGCATGACAGGGTGGGAGCAGTACTTC.

The rearrangement joins TRBV15 to TRBJ2-1; TRBD1 agrees at 7 bases. V gave up 0 bases and J gave up 8 bases; unmatched junction bases: 4. The germline V gene encodes CDR1 LNHNV and CDR2 YYDKDF (reference sequence). CDR3 size: 14 residues. CDR3 nucleotide sequence: TGTGCCACCAGCAGAGAGACAGGGCGCGATGAGCAGTTCTTC. Translated, it gives CATSRETGRDEQFF.